A single sample gave rise to the 21 T cell receptor beta chains below, sequenced in a study of blood T cell repertoires in COVID-19 (TCRdb year 2020). The library was made by the immunoSEQ multiplex PCR assay. TCRdb holds this immuneACCESS table with in-frame rearrangements only. Some clones are missing; in checked studies, unresolved V genes explain under half, and the rest has no known cause. The sample data list under 300,000 clones, and about nine tenths of these were observed just once. The ten largest clones take up around 3% of the sample. The sample consisted of peripheral blood. These TCRs come from a woman aged 25 to 39 with active or convalescent COVID-19.

The chain couples TRBV28 to TRBJ1-4; TRBD1 aligns across 10 bases. CDR3 length: 16 residues. The J segment lost 4 bases and the V segment lost 5 bases, leaving 7 bases of the junction unmatched. CDR1 is MDHEN, CDR2 SYDVKM, per germline. The CDR3 loop reads CASSGGQGYGNEKLFF. The CDR3 nucleotides read TGTGCCAGCAGTGGGGGACAGGGGTATGGTAATGAAAAACTGTTTTTT. Full variable domain (remainder filled in from reference TRBV28 and TRBJ1-4): DVKVTQSSRYLVKRTGEKVFLECVQDMDHENMFWYRQDPGLGLRLIYFSYDVKMKEKGDIPEGYSVSREKKERFSLILESASTNQTSMYLCASSGGQGYGNEKLFFGSGTQLSVL.

V gene TRBV5-6 combines with J gene TRBJ2-3; 9 bases map to TRBD2. The V and J ends lost 2 bases and 8 bases, in that order; junction bases with no gene match: 6. Germline values: CDR1 SGHDT, CDR2 YYEEEE. The CDR3 runs 14 residues. The CDR3 loop is CASSLRAGGPTQYF. The CDR3 nucleotides are TGTGCCAGCAGCTTACGAGCGGGGGGACCTACGCAGTATTTT.

The chain is built from TRBV5-1 and TRBJ1-5; D gene uncertain. The germline gives CDR1 SGHRS, CDR2 YFSETQ. V was pared by 0 bases and J by 1 base, with 8 bases between. The CDR3 has 15 residues. The CDR3 spells CASSLGDTSNQPQHF. As DNA, the CDR3 is TGCGCCAGCAGCTTGGGAGACACCAGCAATCAGCCCCAGCATTTT. The complete variable domain, with remaining parts taken from reference TRBV5-1 and TRBJ1-5, reads KAGVTQTPRYLIKTRGQQVTLSCSPISGHRSVSWYQQTPGQGLQFLFEYFSETQRNKGNFPGRFSGRQFSNSRSEMNVSTLELGDSALYLCASSLGDTSNQPQHFGDGTRLSIL.

The count of this clone is one. The gene calls are TRBV7-9 and TRBJ1-1; D ambiguous. The CDR3 totals 12 residues. The V and J ends lost 5 bases and 4 bases respectively, with 8 bases between them. The germline V gene has CDR1 SEHNR and CDR2 FQNEAQ (reference sequence). The DNA of the CDR3 is TGTGCCAGCAGCCCAATCGGCACTGAAGCTTTCTTT. Encoded protein: CASSPIGTEAFF.

This chain uses TRBV7-9 with TRBJ1-4; 8 bases align to TRBD1. The CDR3 is 15 amino acids. V lost 5 bases to trimming and J lost 7 bases; unmatched junction nucleotides: 9. The V gene's germline CDR1 is SEHNR and CDR2 FQNEAQ (reference sequence). CDR3 in amino acids: CASSPRTGRSEKLFF. CDR3 in DNA: TGTGCCAGCAGCCCACGGACAGGGAGGAGTGAAAAACTGTTTTTT.

V usage is TRBV5-8 and J usage is TRBJ2-2; 9 bases match TRBD2. Germline lookup yields CDR1 SGHTS and CDR2 YDEGEE. The CDR3 spans 17 residues. V dropped 0 bases and J dropped 4; count of bases not matched to a gene: 7. The CDR3 reads CASSLAILAGFTGELFF. CDR3 bases: TGTGCCAGCAGCTTGGCCATTCTAGCGGGGTTCACCGGGGAGCTGTTTTTT.

The J gene is TRBJ2-3, the V gene TRBV5-4, with D perhaps matching TRBD1 (7 bases). The germline V and J ends were trimmed by 6 bases and 4 bases, with 21 bases remaining between them. The CDR3 is 16 amino acids. CDR1 is SGHNT and CDR2 is YYREEE in the germline V gene (reference sequence). The CDR3 spells CASNMGGRGMADTQYF. As DNA, the CDR3 is TGTGCCAGCAACATGGGAGGCAGGGGGATGGCAGATACGCAGTATTTT.

The J gene is TRBJ1-1, the V gene TRBV20-1, with a weak D call TRBD1 (6 bases). This CDR3 region has 13 residues. Looked up from germline, CDR1 is DFQATT and CDR2 is SNEGSKA (reference sequence). The V end was cut by 3 bases, the J end by 0 bases, with 8 bases between. The CDR3 sequence: CSASQGLNTEAFF. Here the CDR3 DNA reads TGCAGTGCTAGTCAGGGGTTGAACACTGAAGCTTTCTTT.

CDR3 residues: CASSLLAGAPPRETQYF. The CDR3 nucleotides read TGTGCCAGCAGCTTACTAGCGGGGGCCCCCCCGAGGGAGACCCAGTACTTC. The chain has TRBV5-8 and TRBJ2-5; TRBD2 aligns across 11 bases. This CDR3 is built from 17 residues. V trimming: 2 bases; J trimming: 5 bases; junction bases outside the gene matches: 11. CDR1 and CDR2 (germline): SGHTS, YDEGEE.

This chain connects TRBV9 to TRBJ1-2, with TRBD1 matching 7 bases. The ends lost 4 bases at V and 7 bases at J; junction bases unmatched: 7. Germline CDR1 and CDR2: SGDLS and YYNGEE. The CDR3 covers 13 residues. The CDR3 nucleotides read TGTGCCAGCAGCCAGGGGACAGCGATTGGCTACACCTTC. Its protein product is CASSQGTAIGYTF.

To note about this clone: Within the sample, other DNA sequences also encode this same CDR3. J is TRBJ1-3 and V is TRBV10-2, with D maybe TRBD1 (6 bases). Germline CDR1 is WSHSY and CDR2 is SAAADI. This CDR3 contains 14 residues. V was shortened by 3 bases and J by 4 bases, with 10 bases between the two germline ends. This CDR3 is CASSESGAGNTIYF. In nucleotides, the CDR3 is TGCGCCAGCAGTGAATCAGGGGCAGGAAACACCATATATTTT.

The V call is TRBV9, the J call TRBJ1-1; no clear D. Per germline, CDR1 SGDLS and CDR2 YYNGEE. The V and J ends lost 0 bases and 1 base respectively, with 7 bases between them. CDR3 length: 14 residues. The CDR3 nucleotides read TGTGCCAGCAGCGTAGCAACAACGAACACTGAAGCTTTCTTT. This gives the protein CASSVATTNTEAFF.

V and J are TRBV6-5 and TRBJ2-2; TRBD1 might be the D (6 bases). The CDR3 contains 14 residues. Germline V gives CDR1 MNHEY, CDR2 SVGAGI. The V and J ends lost 7 bases and 4 bases respectively, with 13 bases between them. This CDR3 is CASTIQGRTGELFF. The CDR3 coding sequence is TGTGCCAGCACCATACAGGGCCGCACCGGGGAGCTGTTTTTT.

The rearrangement joins TRBV7-2 to TRBJ1-2; 7 nucleotides match TRBD1. CDR1 and CDR2 (germline): SGHTA, FQGNSA. The V and J ends lost 5 bases and 4 bases, in that order; junction bases with no gene match: 10. The CDR3 covers 15 residues. This CDR3 is CASSPTTGAGYGYTF. As DNA, the CDR3 is TGTGCCAGCAGCCCAACCACAGGGGCCGGCTATGGCTACACCTTC.

This rearrangement joins TRBV7-9 to TRBJ1-3; D may be TRBD1 (5 bases). The CDR3 is made up of 16 amino acids. Trimming took off 0 bases at V and 4 bases at J, with 13 bases between the two ends. The germline CDR1 and CDR2 sequences are SEHNR and FQNEAQ (reference sequence). The CDR3 nucleotides are TGTGCCAGCAGCTTAGCGCGTGGAGCAGGGGGAAACACCATATATTTT. Its protein is CASSLARGAGGNTIYF.

The chain combines TRBV29-1 with TRBJ2-5, with 8 bases lining up with TRBD1. The CDR3 has 13 amino acids. The germline CDR1 and CDR2 sequences are SQVTM and ANQGSEA. V gave up 6 bases and J gave up 2 bases; unmatched junction bases: 5. DNA for the CDR3: TGCAGCGTCAGGGGGCAATATCAAGAGACCCAGTACTTC. It specifies CSVRGQYQETQYF.

This clone was detected only a few times. The V gene is TRBV5-6, the J gene TRBJ2-7; 7 bases are shared with TRBD2. Germline V CDR1 and CDR2: SGHDT, YYEEEE. V shed 3 bases and J 7 bases; nucleotides not matched to a gene: 10. The CDR3 covers 14 residues. CDR3 in amino acids: CASSWGEGTKEQYF. CDR3 nucleotide sequence: TGTGCCAGCAGCTGGGGGGAGGGCACTAAGGAGCAGTACTTC.

The chain has TRBV10-1 and TRBJ2-7, with D maybe TRBD2 (6 bases). In germline, CDR1 is WNHNN, CDR2 SYGVQD (reference sequence). The CDR3 runs to 13 residues. V dropped 6 bases and J dropped 5 bases, with 14 bases sitting between them. The CDR3 DNA follows: TGCGCCAGCAGGGCGGGACGGGAGAACGAGCAGTACTTC. It specifies CASRAGRENEQYF.

The chain has TRBV7-2 and TRBJ1-2; 8 nucleotides line up with TRBD1. CDR1 SGHTA and CDR2 FQGNSA come from the germline V gene. Trimming cost V 5 bases and J 4 bases; bases outside gene matches: 9. This CDR3 comprises 15 residues. In DNA form, the CDR3 reads TGTGCCAGCAGCCCTCTCGGACAGGGAAGCTATGGCTACACCTTC. This translates into CASSPLGQGSYGYTF.

The V call is TRBV5-4, the J call TRBJ2-4; the match to TRBD2 covers 8 bases. There are 16 residues in the CDR3. The germline CDR1 and CDR2 sequences are SGHNT and YYREEE (reference sequence). With 1 base clipped from V and 0 bases from J, the junction kept 3 bases outside the gene matches. The CDR3 DNA reads as TGTGCCAGCAGCTTGCCGGGGGGGCTAGCCAAAAACATTCAGTACTTC. Residues: CASSLPGGLAKNIQYF. Full variable domain (rest looked up from reference TRBV5-4 and TRBJ2-4): ETGVTQSPTHLIKTRGQQVTLRCSSQSGHNTVSWYQQALGQGPQFIFQYYREEENGRGNFPPRFSGLQFPNYSSELNVNALELDDSALYLCASSLPGGLAKNIQYFGAGTRLSVL.

The CDR3 spells CASSLDRGETIYF. CDR3 DNA sequence: TGTGCCAGCAGCTTGGACAGGGGTGAGACCATATATTTT. This chain uses TRBV5-4 with TRBJ1-3; 7 positions match TRBD1. The CDR3 totals 13 residues. In germline, CDR1 is SGHNT, CDR2 YYREEE (reference sequence). V was clipped by 0 bases and J by 10 bases; unmatched bases: 4. Supplemented by reference TRBV5-4 and TRBJ1-3, the full variable domain reads ETGVTQSPTHLIKTRGQQVTLRCSSQSGHNTVSWYQQALGQGPQFIFQYYREEENGRGNFPPRFSGLQFPNYSSELNVNALELDDSALYLCASSLDRGETIYFGEGSWLTVV.